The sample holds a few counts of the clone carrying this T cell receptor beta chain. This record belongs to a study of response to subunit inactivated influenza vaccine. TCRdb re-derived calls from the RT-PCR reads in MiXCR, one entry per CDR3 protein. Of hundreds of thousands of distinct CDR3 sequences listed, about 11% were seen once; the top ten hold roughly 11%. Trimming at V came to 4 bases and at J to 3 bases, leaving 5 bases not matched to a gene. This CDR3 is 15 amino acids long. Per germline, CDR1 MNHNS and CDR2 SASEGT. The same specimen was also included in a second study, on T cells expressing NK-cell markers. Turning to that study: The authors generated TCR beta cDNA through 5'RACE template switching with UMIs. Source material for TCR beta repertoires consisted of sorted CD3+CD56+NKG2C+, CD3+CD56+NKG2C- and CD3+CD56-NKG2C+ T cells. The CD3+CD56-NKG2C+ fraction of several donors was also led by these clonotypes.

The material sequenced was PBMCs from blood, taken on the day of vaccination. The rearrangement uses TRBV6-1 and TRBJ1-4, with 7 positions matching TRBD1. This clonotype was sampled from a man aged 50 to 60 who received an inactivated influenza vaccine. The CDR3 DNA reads TGTGCCAGCAGTGGGGGACAGTATTCTAATGAAAAACTGTTTTTT. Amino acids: CASSGGQYSNEKLFF.